This T cell receptor (beta chain) was obtained from a study of blood T cell repertoires in COVID-19 (dated by TCRdb to 2019 to 2021). Turning to the overall study: Collaborator samples came from the United States, Italy and Spain and covered acute and convalescent phases of COVID-19. Where available, HLA class I and class II types were obtained from metadata supplied by the sample provider rather than from assay-based typing. A freely available public database, intended as a resource for researchers studying the immune response to SARS-CoV-2, is where the repertoires were released. The samples were drawn from the first 160 participants of the ongoing ImmuneRACE study and from 950 to 1,500 subjects provided by 6 global collaborators. A de-identified subject ID, COVID-19 status, age in years and sex were almost always included in the sample metadata. The dataset comprised deeply sampled blood TCRbeta repertoires from subjects exposed to, actively infected with, or recovered from COVID-19. The prospective study material was composed of cDNA or gDNA derived from T cells, B-cell-depleted T cells, or PBMCs. The paper's findings and limits, for the study overall: The amount of clinical and demographic metadata varied by source and participant and was provided uncurated.

The germline V gene (reference sequence) sets CDR1 to SEHNR and CDR2 to FQNEAQ. The trim is 7 bases for V and 3 bases for J, with a gap of 12 bases between the germline ends. The cysteine opens and the phenylalanine closes a CDR3 of 13 amino acids. The CDR3 DNA has 39 bases and is translated from base 1. The immunoSEQ Assay, a bias-controlled multiplex PCR, was used to amplify TCRbeta CDR3 regions from genomic DNA. Per the authors' processing: The number of nucleated cells in each sample was estimated by amplification of reference gene primers within the assay. Sequence reads were collapsed and filtered to measure the absolute abundance of every unique TCRbeta CDR3 rearrangement. Productive Simpson clonality was computed per sample as the square root of Simpson's diversity index over productive rearrangements. Held by TCRdb, this immuneACCESS table contains in-frame sequences only and omits some clones. Under half of the omission traces to an unresolved V gene where checked; the cause of the rest is unknown. V, J and clone size are those of that table, while D and trimming were read from the DNA. The sample table records approximately 300,000 clones; 85% of these occur just once. The leading ten clones occupy 1.9% of the sample.

A few counts support this clone. It has no known antigen specificity. The record has no base qualities; no much larger clone is one base away. Participants in the prospective study were enrolled through a virtual design, were aged roughly 18 to 100 years, and lived in 20 to 30 United States geographic areas. In the prospective study, participants were assigned to cohorts based on the clinical history participants reported in a screening survey and a study questionnaire. Exposed participants were defined as having been in contact with someone with a PCR-confirmed or clinician-diagnosed COVID-19 case within 2 weeks of study entry. In the prospective study, mobile phlebotomists collected whole blood, serum and a nasopharyngeal or oropharyngeal swab from each participant. Additional blood draws and questionnaires over an approximately 2-month period could optionally be provided by prospective study participants. Before DNA extraction, prospective study blood samples were shipped either frozen or at room temperature.

Sequenced sample: PBMCs or T cells enriched from blood (not recorded which). The V and J genes are TRBV7-9 and TRBJ1-2; the D gene cannot be resolved reliably. This sequence was found in a woman in her 30s who had been exposed to COVID-19. The DNA reads TGTGCCAGCAATGACGACACCCACTATGGCTACACCTTC. Translation gives CASNDDTHYGYTF.